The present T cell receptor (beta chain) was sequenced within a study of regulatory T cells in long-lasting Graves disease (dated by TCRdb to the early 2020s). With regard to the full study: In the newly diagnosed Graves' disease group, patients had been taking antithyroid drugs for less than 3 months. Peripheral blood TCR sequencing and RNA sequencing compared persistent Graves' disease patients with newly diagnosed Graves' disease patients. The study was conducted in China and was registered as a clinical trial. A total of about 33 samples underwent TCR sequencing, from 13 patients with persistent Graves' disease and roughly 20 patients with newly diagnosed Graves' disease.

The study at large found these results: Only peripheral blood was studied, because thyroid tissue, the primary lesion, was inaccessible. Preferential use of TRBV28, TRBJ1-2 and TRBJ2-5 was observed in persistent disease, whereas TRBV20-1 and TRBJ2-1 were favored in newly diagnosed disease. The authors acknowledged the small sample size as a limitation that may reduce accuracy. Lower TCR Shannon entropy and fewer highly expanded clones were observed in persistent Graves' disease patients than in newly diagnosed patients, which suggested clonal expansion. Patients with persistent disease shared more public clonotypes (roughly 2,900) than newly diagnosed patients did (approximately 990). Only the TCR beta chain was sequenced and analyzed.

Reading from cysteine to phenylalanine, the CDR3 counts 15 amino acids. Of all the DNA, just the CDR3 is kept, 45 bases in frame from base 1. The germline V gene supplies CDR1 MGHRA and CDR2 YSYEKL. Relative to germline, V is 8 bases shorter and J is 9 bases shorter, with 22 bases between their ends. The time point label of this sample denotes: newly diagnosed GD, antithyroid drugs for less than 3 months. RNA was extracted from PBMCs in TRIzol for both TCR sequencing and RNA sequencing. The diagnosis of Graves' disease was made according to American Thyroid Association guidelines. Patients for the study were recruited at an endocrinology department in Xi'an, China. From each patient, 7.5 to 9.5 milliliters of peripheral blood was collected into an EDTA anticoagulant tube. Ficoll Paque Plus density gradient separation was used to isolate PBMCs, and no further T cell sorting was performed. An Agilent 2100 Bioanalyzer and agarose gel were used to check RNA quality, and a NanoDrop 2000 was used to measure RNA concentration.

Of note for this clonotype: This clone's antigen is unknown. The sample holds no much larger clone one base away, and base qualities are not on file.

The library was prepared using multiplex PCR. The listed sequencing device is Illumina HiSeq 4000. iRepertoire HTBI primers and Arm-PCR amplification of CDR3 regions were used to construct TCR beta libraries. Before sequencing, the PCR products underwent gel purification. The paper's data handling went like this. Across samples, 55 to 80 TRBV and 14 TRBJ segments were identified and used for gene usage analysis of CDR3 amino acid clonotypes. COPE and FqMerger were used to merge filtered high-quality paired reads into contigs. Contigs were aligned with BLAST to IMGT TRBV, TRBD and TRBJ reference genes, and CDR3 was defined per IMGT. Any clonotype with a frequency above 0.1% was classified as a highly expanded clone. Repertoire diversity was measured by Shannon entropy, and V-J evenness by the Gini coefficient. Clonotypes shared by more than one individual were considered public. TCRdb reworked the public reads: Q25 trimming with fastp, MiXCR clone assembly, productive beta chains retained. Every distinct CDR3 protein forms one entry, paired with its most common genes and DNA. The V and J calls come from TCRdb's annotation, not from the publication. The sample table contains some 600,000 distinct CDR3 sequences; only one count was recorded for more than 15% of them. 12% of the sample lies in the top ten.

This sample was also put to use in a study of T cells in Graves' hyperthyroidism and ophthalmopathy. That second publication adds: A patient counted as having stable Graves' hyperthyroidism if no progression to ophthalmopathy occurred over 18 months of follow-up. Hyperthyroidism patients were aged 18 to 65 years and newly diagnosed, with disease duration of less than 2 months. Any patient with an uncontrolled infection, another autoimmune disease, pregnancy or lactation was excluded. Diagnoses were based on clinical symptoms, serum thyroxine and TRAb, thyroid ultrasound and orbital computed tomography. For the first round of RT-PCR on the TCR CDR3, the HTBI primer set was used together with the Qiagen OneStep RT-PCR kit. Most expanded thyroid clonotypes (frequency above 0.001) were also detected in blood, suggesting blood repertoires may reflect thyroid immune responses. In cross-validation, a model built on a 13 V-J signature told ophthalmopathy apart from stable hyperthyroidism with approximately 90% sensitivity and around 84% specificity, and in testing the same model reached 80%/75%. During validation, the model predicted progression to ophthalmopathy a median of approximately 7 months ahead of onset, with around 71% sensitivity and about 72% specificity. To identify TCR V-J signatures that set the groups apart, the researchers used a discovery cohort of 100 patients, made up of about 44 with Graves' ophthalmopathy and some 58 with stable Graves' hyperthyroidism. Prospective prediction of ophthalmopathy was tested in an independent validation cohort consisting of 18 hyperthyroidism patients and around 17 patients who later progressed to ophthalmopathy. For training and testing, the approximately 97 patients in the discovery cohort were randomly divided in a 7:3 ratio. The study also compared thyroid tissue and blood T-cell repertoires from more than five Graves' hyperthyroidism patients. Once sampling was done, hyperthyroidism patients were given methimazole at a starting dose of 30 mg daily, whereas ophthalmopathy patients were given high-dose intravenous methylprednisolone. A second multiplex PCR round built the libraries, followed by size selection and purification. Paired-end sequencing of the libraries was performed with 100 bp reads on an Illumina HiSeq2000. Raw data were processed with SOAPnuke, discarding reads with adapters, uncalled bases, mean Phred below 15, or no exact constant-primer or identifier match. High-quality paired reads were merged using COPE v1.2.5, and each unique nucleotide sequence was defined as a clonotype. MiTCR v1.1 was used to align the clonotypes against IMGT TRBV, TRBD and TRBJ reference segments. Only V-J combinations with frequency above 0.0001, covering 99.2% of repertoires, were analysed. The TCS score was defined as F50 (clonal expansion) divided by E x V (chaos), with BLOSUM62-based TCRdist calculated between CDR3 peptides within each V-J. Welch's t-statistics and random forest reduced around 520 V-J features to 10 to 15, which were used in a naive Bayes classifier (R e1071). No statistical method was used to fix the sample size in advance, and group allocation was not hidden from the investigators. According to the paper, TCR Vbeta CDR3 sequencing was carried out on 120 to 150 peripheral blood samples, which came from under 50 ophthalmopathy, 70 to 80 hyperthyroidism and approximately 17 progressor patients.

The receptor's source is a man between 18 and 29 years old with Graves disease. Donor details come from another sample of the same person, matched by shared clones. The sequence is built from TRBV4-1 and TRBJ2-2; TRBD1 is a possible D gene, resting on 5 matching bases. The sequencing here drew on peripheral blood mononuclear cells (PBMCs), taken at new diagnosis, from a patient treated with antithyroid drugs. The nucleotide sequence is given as TGCGCCAGCGGAACCGGCCAAGCAGGGCGCAGGGAGCTGTTTTTT. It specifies CASGTGQAGRRELFF.